The 28 T cell receptor beta chains reported below all come from one sample, sequenced in a study of glioma-infiltrating T cells. The iRepertoire nested amplicon-rescue multiplex PCR amplified TCR alpha and beta CDR3s from RNA. MiXCR, applied by TCRdb to the multiplex PCR reads, yields one record per CDR3 protein. The top ten clones hold under 35% of a sample with 100,000 to 150,000 distinct CDR3 sequences, approximately 24% of them seen once. Sequencing was done on a sample of glioma tissue, nonneoplastic brain tissue, or PBMCs (not recorded which). The receptors were gathered from a human donor with low-grade glioma or glioblastoma, undergoing nonglioma brain surgery, or in good health (not recorded which).

The V and J genes are TRBV7-9 and TRBJ2-7, with D tentatively TRBD2 (5 bases). Germline CDR1 reads SEHNR; CDR2 reads FQNEAQ (reference sequence). The CDR3 totals 14 residues. V gave up 3 bases and J gave up 11 bases, with 20 bases separating them. This chain's CDR3 is CASSFSNGGYLEYV. The CDR3 DNA follows: TGTGCCAGCAGCTTCTCCAACGGAGGTTATCTGGAGTACGTC.

The chain combines TRBV24-1 with TRBJ2-1; D is perhaps TRBD1 (5 bases). V was pared by 5 bases and J by 0 bases, with 10 bases between. There are 15 residues in the CDR3. From germline, CDR1 is KGHDR and CDR2 SFDVKD. Written as DNA, the CDR3 is TGTGCCACCAGTGGTCCCAGGGACTCCTACAATGAGCAGTTCTTC. Translated, it gives CATSGPRDSYNEQFF.

This clonotype has more than one count but fewer than ten. The rearrangement joins TRBV7-6 to TRBJ2-5, with 7 bases identical to TRBD1. The CDR3 covers 15 residues. Trimming at V came to 5 bases and at J to 0 bases, leaving 6 bases not matched to a gene. Germline V lookup: CDR1 SGHVS, CDR2 FNYEAQ. The CDR3 loop reads CASSHGTVYQETQYF. In DNA form, the CDR3 reads TGTGCCAGCAGCCACGGGACAGTCTACCAAGAGACCCAGTACTTC.

The chain couples TRBV7-2 to TRBJ2-5, with D tentatively TRBD2 (5 bases). The V gene lost 1 base and the J gene lost 7 bases, with 13 bases spanning the gap. Germline V CDR1 and CDR2: SGHTA, FQGNSA. This CDR3 has 14 amino acids. CDR3 residues: CASSLELVGWTQYF. The CDR3 nucleotides are TGTGCCAGCAGCTTAGAACTAGTGGGTTGGACCCAGTACTTC. Looking up the rest from reference TRBV7-2 and TRBJ2-5 gives the full variable domain: GAGVSQSPSNKVTEKGKDVELRCDPISGHTALYWYRQSLGQGLEFLIYFQGNSAPDKSGLPSDRFSAERTGGSVSTLTIQRTQQEDSAVYLCASSLELVGWTQYFGPGTRLLVL.

V is TRBV19 and J is TRBJ1-1; 7 bases match TRBD1. CDR1 and CDR2 from the germline V gene are LNHDA and SQIVND (reference sequence). Trimming at V came to 4 bases and at J to 1 base, leaving 6 bases not matched to a gene. The CDR3 is 15 amino acids. CDR3 bases: TGTGCCAGTAGTACCCAGGACAGGCCGAACACTGAAGCTTTCTTT. This encodes CASSTQDRPNTEAFF. Drawing the rest from reference TRBV19 and TRBJ1-1, the complete variable domain is DGGITQSPKYLFRKEGQNVTLSCEQNLNHDAMYWYRQDPGQGLRLIYYSQIVNDFQKGDIAEGYSVSREKKESFPLTVTSAQKNPTAFYLCASSTQDRPNTEAFFGQGTRLTVV.

The rearrangement links TRBV6-5 to TRBJ1-6; 7 nucleotides match TRBD1. This CDR3 is 16 amino acids long. The ends lost 0 bases at V and 8 bases at J; junction bases unmatched: 7. Germline CDR1 and CDR2: MNHEY and SVGAGI. The CDR3 DNA sequence: TGTGCCAGCAGTTACTCGGTGAGGGGGCGAGATTCACCCCTCCACTTT. It codes for CASSYSVRGRDSPLHF.

This chain connects TRBV7-2 to TRBJ2-2; the D is unclear. Germline CDR1 and CDR2: SGHTA and FQGNSA. The ends were cut back, 4 bases at V and 8 bases at J, with 5 bases in the middle. The CDR3 totals 11 residues. Here the CDR3 DNA reads TGTGCCAGCAGCTCCCAGGGGGAGCTGTTTTTT. Amino acid sequence: CASSSQGELFF.

The sample holds a few counts of this clonotype. The chain joins TRBV4-1 to TRBJ2-3, with D unclear. The CDR3 has 13 amino acids. Trimming cost V 6 bases and J 6 bases, with 13 bases left between them. The germline CDR1 and CDR2 sequences are MGHRA and YSYEKL. CDR3 sequence: CASSQLLVDTQYF. The CDR3 DNA reads TGCGCCAGCAGTCAACTCCTCGTGGATACGCAGTATTTT.

The V gene is TRBV20-1, the J gene TRBJ2-5, with TRBD1 matching 7 bases. This CDR3 is 15 amino acids long. Germline V CDR1 and CDR2: DFQATT, SNEGSKA (reference sequence). V was pared by 6 bases and J by 2 bases, with 12 bases of the junction left unmatched. The CDR3 here is CSAPPGQGVQETQYF. CDR3 in DNA: TGCAGTGCCCCCCCGGGGCAGGGGGTACAAGAGACCCAGTACTTC.

This clonotype has more than one count but fewer than ten. This CDR3 reads CATSGHGGRNTGELFF. CDR3 nucleotides: TGTGCCACCAGCGGCCACGGGGGGCGAAACACCGGGGAGCTGTTTTTT. The chain joins TRBV15 to TRBJ2-2, with a weak D call TRBD2 (7 bases). Trimming cost V 5 bases and J 2 bases, with 15 bases left between them. Germline CDR1 reads LNHNV; CDR2 reads YYDKDF (reference sequence). The CDR3 loop spans 16 amino acids.

This sequence joins TRBV28 and TRBJ2-1, with 12 positions matching TRBD2. CDR1 is MDHEN and CDR2 is SYDVKM in the germline V gene. This CDR3 is 16 amino acids long. After removal of 5 bases from V and 9 bases from J, the junction contained 11 bases not matched to a gene. Written as DNA, the CDR3 is TGTGCCAGCAGTATTCCTAGCGGGGGGGCCCTTGGTGAGCAGTTCTTC. Its protein product is CASSIPSGGALGEQFF.

V and J are TRBV24-1 and TRBJ2-7; D ambiguous. CDR1 KGHDR and CDR2 SFDVKD come from the germline V gene. This CDR3 contains 12 residues. The germline V and J ends were trimmed by 6 bases and 3 bases, with 8 bases remaining between them. DNA for the CDR3: TGTGCCACCAGTCCTGATGGCTACGAGCAGTACGTC. Translating gives CATSPDGYEQYV.

The gene calls are TRBV15 and TRBJ2-7; a weak D match, TRBD1 (6 bases). Trimming left V 4 bases short and J 5 bases short, with 12 bases between. The CDR3 loop spans 13 amino acids. Looked up from germline, CDR1 is LNHNV and CDR2 is YYDKDF (reference sequence). The CDR3 loop reads CATSTQQGHEQYV. DNA for the CDR3: TGTGCCACCAGCACCCAACAGGGCCACGAGCAGTACGTC.

This clonotype was picked up many times. The chain carries TRBV25-1 and TRBJ1-5, with D unresolved. This CDR3 has 17 residues. The V end lost 3 bases, the J end lost 1 base, and 16 bases lay between the germline ends. The V gene's germline CDR1 is MGHDK and CDR2 SYGVNS. CDR3 nucleotides: TGTGCCAGCAGTGACGGCTCCAGGCCCCTAAGCAATCAGCCCCAGCATTTT. This gives the protein CASSDGSRPLSNQPQHF.

About this clonotype itself: Germline and junction disagree at one end, which may indicate a read error. The rearrangement uses TRBV6-4 and TRBJ1-6, with no clear D. The germline V gene has CDR1 MRHNA and CDR2 SNTAGT. The CDR3 has 15 residues. The CDR3 region is CASSDVWGRNSPLHF. The DNA of the CDR3 is TGCGCCAGCAGTGACGTCTGGGGTCGGAATTCACCCCTCCACTTT.

The CDR3 sequence: CASSSSGGRGDTQYF. The DNA of the CDR3 is TGTGCCAGCAGCTCTAGCGGGGGGAGGGGAGATACGCAGTATTTT. V usage is TRBV7-3 and J usage is TRBJ2-3, with TRBD2 identical over 11 bases. V shed 4 bases and J 5 bases; nucleotides not matched to a gene: 5. Germline CDR1 and CDR2: SGHTA and FQGTGA. This CDR3 region has 15 residues. Full variable domain (remainder filled in from reference TRBV7-3 and TRBJ2-3): GAGVSQTPSNKVTEKGKYVELRCDPISGHTALYWYRQSLGQGPEFLIYFQGTGAADDSGLPNDRFFAVRPEGSVSTLKIQRTERGDSAVYLCASSSSGGRGDTQYFGPGTRLTVL.

This clonotype came up a few times. The chain employs TRBV6-1 and TRBJ2-1, with 7 bases aligning to TRBD1. V was pared by 5 bases and J by 9 bases, with 16 bases of the junction left unmatched. CDR1 is MNHNS and CDR2 is SASEGT in the germline V gene. There are 16 residues in the CDR3. The CDR3 sequence is CASSKLGQPVRIEQFF. The CDR3 region has the DNA TGTGCCAGCAGTAAATTGGGACAGCCTGTCCGTATTGAGCAGTTCTTC.

This clonotype was counted many times. The chain combines TRBV20-1 with TRBJ1-2, with D unresolved. Trimming shortened V by 0 bases and J by 6 bases, and 14 bases separated the two germline ends. Per the germline V gene, CDR1 is DFQATT and CDR2 is SNEGSKA (reference sequence). There are 14 residues in the CDR3. The CDR3 nucleotides read TGCAGTGCTAGAGAATCCAGTGGCTGGGATGGCTACACCTTC. Translation: CSARESSGWDGYTF.

This clonotype occurred a few times. V gene TRBV24-1 combines with J gene TRBJ2-1; D gene uncertain. Germline lookup yields CDR1 KGHDR and CDR2 SFDVKD. The CDR3 extends over 17 amino acids. Trimming shortened V by 3 bases and J by 4 bases, and 18 bases separated the two germline ends. Here the CDR3 reads CATSDPRTAPTYNEQFF. The CDR3 DNA reads TGTGCCACCAGTGATCCTCGGACCGCCCCGACTTACAATGAGCAGTTCTTC.

This clonotype has at least ten counts. The rearrangement uses TRBV6-6 and TRBJ1-2; D is undetermined. Trimming took 0 bases from V and 8 from J, leaving 7 bases between them. The length of the CDR3 is 12 residues. CDR1 MNHNY and CDR2 SVGAGI come from the germline V gene (reference sequence). The CDR3 sequence: CASSYSREGYTF. The CDR3 nucleotides read TGTGCCAGCAGTTACTCCCGGGAAGGCTACACCTTC.

This clonotype was observed a handful of times. The chain recombines TRBV2 with TRBJ1-1, with D hard to call. The CDR3 spans 15 residues. Looked up from germline, CDR1 is SNHLY and CDR2 is FYNNEI. V was clipped by 6 bases and J by 4 bases, with 18 bases between them. CDR3 region: CASRVGKAAGTEAFF. The CDR3 DNA follows: TGTGCCAGCAGAGTCGGGAAGGCAGCCGGCACTGAAGCTTTCTTT.

Details on this clonotype: Germline is not matched at one junction end, which may reflect a read error. J is TRBJ1-1 and V is TRBV4-1, with D possibly being TRBD1 (5 bases). The CDR3 has 17 residues. Germline V gene data show CDR1 as MGHRA and CDR2 as YSYEKL. The CDR3 DNA reads as TGCGACAGCAGCCAAGAGAAGGTAGCAGGGCAGAACACTGAAGCTTTCTTT. This sequence encodes CDSSQEKVAGQNTEAFF.

This clonotype was counted a few times. This chain joins TRBV7-3 and TRBJ1-1; D might be TRBD1 (6 bases). The CDR3 has 13 amino acids. V lost 6 bases, J lost 4 bases, and 12 bases lay in between. Germline V CDR1 and CDR2: SGHTA, FQGTGA. CDR3 amino acids: CASSSQGITEAFF. The CDR3 DNA reads as TGTGCCAGCAGTTCACAGGGTATCACTGAAGCTTTCTTT.

This clonotype was counted ten times or more. The chain links TRBV27 to TRBJ2-6; 11 nucleotides match TRBD2. Germline V CDR1 and CDR2: MNHEY, SMNVEV (reference sequence). After removal of 5 bases from V and 0 bases from J, the junction contained 9 bases not matched to a gene. CDR3 length equals 19 residues. CDR3 DNA: TGTGCCAGCAGTAGTCCCCTAGCGGGGGGAAACTCTGGGGCCAACGTCCTGACTTTC. It is translated as CASSSPLAGGNSGANVLTF.

This clonotype appeared a few times. The genes are TRBV12-3 or TRBV12-4 and TRBJ1-3; D is uncertain. The V end lost 3 bases, the J end lost 0 bases, and 12 bases lay between the germline ends. The CDR3 is 16 residues long. This CDR3 reads CASSLRKRNSGNTIYF. CDR3 in DNA: TGTGCCAGCAGTTTGAGGAAGAGAAACTCTGGAAACACCATATATTTT.

This clonotype was detected a few times. The chain couples TRBV20-1 to TRBJ2-7; perhaps TRBD1 as D (5 bases). V lost 2 bases and J lost 2, with 10 bases in between. The CDR3 runs 13 residues. Germline CDR1 DFQATT, CDR2 SNEGSKA (reference sequence). CDR3 DNA: TGCAGTGCTAGAAGACAGAACACCTACGAGCAGTACGTC. It is translated as CSARRQNTYEQYV.

As regards this clonotype: Just one base apart from a much larger clone, this may be a read error. The chain links TRBV20-1 to TRBJ1-2, with 8 bases lining up with TRBD1. The CDR3 extends over 14 amino acids. V trimming: 3 bases; J trimming: 6 bases; junction bases outside the gene matches: 9. Germline V lookup: CDR1 DFQATT, CDR2 SNEGSKA (reference sequence). CDR3 in DNA: TGCAGTGCTAGCCGGCGCTCGACAGGGGATGGCTACACCTTC. This sequence encodes CSASRRSTGDGYTF.

This clonotype appeared a few times. This chain connects TRBV4-2 to TRBJ1-6; 7 nucleotides match TRBD1. J gave up 7 bases and V 2 bases, and 5 bases lay outside the gene matches. Germline loops: CDR1 LGHNA, CDR2 YNFKEQ. The CDR3 consists of 15 residues. This CDR3 is CASSQPGQRNSPLHF. Here the CDR3 DNA reads TGTGCCAGCAGCCAACCGGGACAGAGGAATTCACCCCTCCACTTT.